This passage covers 9 T cell receptor beta chains from one sample sequenced in a study of cytomegalovirus exposure and HLA in healthy donors. PCR primers comprised 60 Vbeta and 13 Jbeta primers. Produced via immunoSEQ multiplex PCR; TCRdb's table is partial and in-frame only. This table lists 120,000 to 150,000 clones. The source material was PBMCs. Every receptor here comes from a man aged 35-49 years in good health and CMV-seronegative.

The genes are TRBV10-3 and TRBJ1-1; no firm D call. In germline, CDR1 is ENHRY, CDR2 SYGVKD. V shed 2 bases and J shed 2 bases, with 12 bases lying between them. CDR3 length: 15 amino acids. The CDR3 region has the DNA TGTGCCATCAGTGAGGCGCGCCCGGGAAACACTGAAGCTTTCTTT. Translated, it gives CAISEARPGNTEAFF.

The gene calls are TRBV18 and TRBJ2-7; D may be TRBD1 (6 bases). Germline V gene data show CDR1 as KGHSH and CDR2 as LQKENI. The V end was cut by 4 bases, the J end by 0 bases, with 16 bases between. This CDR3 spans 16 amino acids. CDR3 in DNA: TGTGCCAGCTCACTCCTGGGGGCAGCAGTCTCCTACGAGCAGTACTTC. It specifies CASSLLGAAVSYEQYF.

The chain links TRBV4-2 to TRBJ1-4, with 8 bases matching TRBD1. Trimming at V came to 3 bases and at J to 5 bases, leaving 5 bases not matched to a gene. In germline, CDR1 is LGHNA, CDR2 YNFKEQ. The CDR3 spans 15 residues. CDR3 residues: CASSQQGAENEKLFF. The CDR3 nucleotides read TGTGCCAGCAGCCAGCAGGGGGCGGAGAATGAAAAACTGTTTTTT.

This chain links TRBV5-6 with TRBJ2-7, with 11 bases fitting TRBD2. Losses at the gene ends were 5 bases for V and 3 bases for J; bases not matched to a gene: 7. Germline CDR1 and CDR2: SGHDT and YYEEEE. The CDR3 extends over 15 amino acids. This CDR3 is CASRELAGAFYEQYF. As DNA, the CDR3 is TGTGCCAGCAGGGAACTAGCGGGGGCCTTCTACGAGCAGTACTTC.

The chain links TRBV2 to TRBJ2-1; 9 bases match TRBD1. Trimming cost V 6 bases and J 9 bases; bases outside gene matches: 3. Looked up from germline, CDR1 is SNHLY and CDR2 is FYNNEI. The CDR3 is 12 residues long. The CDR3 coding sequence is TGTGCCAGCAGACAGGGGGCTGGTGAGCAGTTCTTC. Its protein is CASRQGAGEQFF.

The chain is built from TRBV9 and TRBJ2-3, with TRBD1 matching 7 bases. This CDR3 has 14 amino acids. From germline, CDR1 is SGDLS and CDR2 YYNGEE. J gave up 5 bases and V 1 base, and 4 bases lay outside the gene matches. CDR3 in amino acids: CASSVKGAEDTQYF. The CDR3, as DNA: TGTGCCAGCAGCGTAAAGGGGGCCGAAGATACGCAGTATTTT.

This sequence joins TRBV7-9 and TRBJ2-7; TRBD2 agrees at 9 bases. After removal of 4 bases from V and 7 bases from J, the junction contained 8 bases not matched to a gene. Germline V gene sequence: CDR1 SEHNR, CDR2 FQNEAQ (reference sequence). CDR3 length: 14 residues. In DNA form, the CDR3 reads TGTGCCAGCAGCTCTGCAGCGGGGGGCGGGGAGCAGTACTTC. It yields the protein CASSSAAGGGEQYF.

The genes are TRBV19 and TRBJ2-7; perhaps TRBD2 as D (5 bases). This CDR3 has 15 amino acids. The V and J ends lost 3 bases and 0 bases respectively, with 12 bases between them. Germline V gene data show CDR1 as LNHDA and CDR2 as SQIVND (reference sequence). CDR3 nucleotide sequence: TGTGCCAGTAGTATTGGACTGACATTCTCCTACGAGCAGTACTTC. Amino acid sequence: CASSIGLTFSYEQYF.

This chain connects TRBV6-1 to TRBJ2-2; D gene unclear. Trimming shortened V by 7 bases and J by 1 base, and 10 bases separated the two germline ends. The CDR3 sequence is 14 residues long. The germline CDR1 and CDR2 sequences are MNHNS and SASEGT. The CDR3 loop is CASIMELNTGELFF. In DNA form, the CDR3 reads TGTGCCAGCATCATGGAGCTGAACACCGGGGAGCTGTTTTTT.